A selection of T cell receptor beta chains follows, all from one sample in a study of neoadjuvant anti-PD-1 for oral cavity cancer. Produced via immunoSEQ multiplex PCR; TCRdb's table is partial and in-frame only. The sample shows under 85,000 clones, about 84% of them seen only once. The sample consisted of PBMCs, taken before nivolumab (anti-PD-1) treatment. The receptors stem from a person aged 40 to 85 with oral cavity squamous cell carcinoma. CDR3s leave out the opening cysteine and the closing phenylalanine or tryptophan. Fields, in order: J gene, V gene, CDR3 protein.

TRBJ1-1 | TRBV6-5 | ASSPPRDRGDAF
TRBJ1-1 | TRBV2 | ASTRENTEAF
TRBJ1-5 | TRBV28 | ASSLAMGGNQPQH
TRBJ2-2 | TRBV5-4 | ASSDRGRTGELF
TRBJ1-4 | TRBV28 | ASRPTGGANEKLF
TRBJ1-4 | TRBV7-9 | ASSSGTGGNEKLF
TRBJ2-7 | TRBV27 | ASSSQGFSYEQY
TRBJ1-2 | TRBV5-1 | ASRDRDSNNYGYT
TRBJ2-1 | TRBV9 | ASSVFQYLAGGNEQF
TRBJ1-1 | TRBV7-9 | ASRPDSFPF
TRBJ2-3 | TRBV14 | ASSQDFDGRDVY
TRBJ1-1 | TRBV7-6 | ASSTQGRDAF
TRBJ2-2 | TRBV5-1 | ASSLDPDRVDTGELF
TRBJ1-1 | TRBV10-3 | ATRGDMNTEAF
TRBJ2-3 | TRBV30 | AWTRTGISADTQY
TRBJ2-5 | TRBV11-2 | ASVGLLEETQY
TRBJ2-1 | TRBV2 | ASKTGSNYDEQF
TRBJ1-5 | TRBV5-1 | ASSLEGFQPQH
TRBJ1-5 | TRBV6-5 | ASGEAVNQPQH
TRBJ1-2 | TRBV28 | ASRQGRGSYGYT
TRBJ2-2 | TRBV10-3 | AISFQGLNTGELF
TRBJ2-2 | TRBV5-1 | ASSLPGLIYTGELF
TRBJ2-7 | TRBV5-6 | ASSLRPGQGSYEQY
TRBJ2-1 | TRBV7-3 | ASSPTSGSYNEQF
TRBJ1-3 | TRBV6-1 | ASTGAASGNTIY
TRBJ2-6 | TRBV19 | ASRPDRTRSGANVLT
TRBJ2-1 | TRBV2 | ASSPGNYNEQF
TRBJ1-1 | TRBV5-4 | ASSLVGAGNTEAF
TRBJ2-2 | TRBV30 | AWSGQLGTGELF
TRBJ1-1 | TRBV30 | AWDYRGQAF
TRBJ2-7 | TRBV7-9 | ASSLEGQGSYEQY
TRBJ2-2 | TRBV27 | ASSSSGRVVFSGELF
TRBJ2-2 | TRBV5-8 | ASSFRLPGELF
TRBJ2-7 | TRBV27 | ASSPRAVSYEQY
TRBJ2-6 | TRBV29-1 | SVDTGSNSGANVLT
TRBJ1-1 | TRBV6-1 | ASSEGTTNTEAF
TRBJ1-4 | TRBV6-5 | ASRDWTGGYEKLF
TRBJ2-2 | TRBV15 | ATSRDSINTGELF
TRBJ1-2 | TRBV7-2 | ASSSTGERGYT
TRBJ2-2 | TRBV4-1 | ASSQIQGGTGELF
TRBJ1-1 | TRBV30 | AWGTGNGEAF
TRBJ2-1 | TRBV5-1 | ASSLEPGAGSYNEQF
TRBJ2-2 | TRBV18 | ASSTQGPGELF
TRBJ1-2 | TRBV19 | ASSAPGTATYGYT
TRBJ2-7 | TRBV5-1 | ASSLAGTYEQY
TRBJ2-1 | TRBV5-8 | ASSFGPPRGNEQF
TRBJ1-1 | TRBV9 | ASSAGQGRPEAF
TRBJ1-3 | TRBV15 | ATSRGRGNSGNTIY
TRBJ1-5 | TRBV5-1 | ASSLEGQSNQPQH
TRBJ1-1 | TRBV30 | AWRGDRVMNTEAF
TRBJ2-2 | TRBV11-3 | ASSSGLAGVVTGELF